A single sample gave rise to the 6 T cell receptor beta chains below, sequenced in a study of post-analysis software for immune sequencing data. Study-level points and caveats: Comparison of patients with controls showed four or five TRBV segments more frequent in patients, TRBV5-6, TRBV5-1 and TRBV20-1 among them.

Presence of unique molecular identifiers characterized the TCR beta cDNA libraries. TCRdb processed the PCR reads anew with MiXCR; each CDR3 protein has one entry. The top ten clones hold less than 6% of a sample with more than 500,000 distinct CDR3 sequences, under 40% of them seen once. No cognate antigen is known for these TCRs. Sequenced: blood. The receptors here all came from a girl under 18 with multiple sclerosis.

In this sample, this clonotype turned up a few times. The chain uses TRBV20-1 and TRBJ2-1, with 8 bases fitting TRBD2. This CDR3 spans 12 amino acids. Per germline, CDR1 DFQATT and CDR2 SNEGSKA (reference sequence). Germline trimming cut 3 bases from V and 8 bases from J; bases unmatched to any gene: 3. DNA for the CDR3: TGCAGTGCTAGCGGGGGGGGAGATGAGCAGTTCTTC. Translating it yields CSASGGGDEQFF.

This clonotype was counted only a few times. One end of the junction fails to match germline, which may point to a read error. The rearrangement links TRBV28 to TRBJ2-1; 10 nucleotides match TRBD2. The CDR3 is 15 residues long. Germline V gene data show CDR1 as MDHEN and CDR2 as SYDVKM. CDR3 region: CASSLWTSGYNEQFF. The CDR3 DNA follows: TGTGCCAGCAGTCTATGGACTAGCGGATACAATGAGCAGTTCTTC.

This chain uses TRBV12-3 or TRBV12-4 with TRBJ1-5; the D is unclear. The CDR3 length is 15 residues. The germline V and J ends were trimmed by 4 bases and 0 bases, with 10 bases remaining between them. The CDR3 DNA follows: TGTGCCAGCAGTTCTGCAGGAGATAGCAATCAGCCCCAGCATTTT. Residues: CASSSAGDSNQPQHF.

This chain links TRBV4-1 with TRBJ2-2; 9 positions match TRBD1. The CDR3 totals 16 residues. The V gene end was trimmed by 2 bases and the J gene end by 6 bases; junction bases not matched to a gene: 7. Germline CDR1 is MGHRA and CDR2 is YSYEKL. CDR3 DNA sequence: TGCGCCAGCAGCCAACCGGGACAGGGTAGAGCCGGGGAGCTGTTTTTT. Its translation: CASSQPGQGRAGELFF.

This clonotype was counted a few times. This chain uses TRBV28 with TRBJ1-5; D perhaps matches TRBD1 (5 bases). The CDR3 runs to 16 residues. CDR1 and CDR2 (germline): MDHEN, SYDVKM. V was clipped by 2 bases and J by 0 bases, with 11 bases between them. DNA for the CDR3: TGTGCCAGCAGTTTAACCGACAGCAATAGCAATCAGCCCCAGCATTTT. The encoded protein is CASSLTDSNSNQPQHF.

This clonotype was counted ten times or more. The chain uses TRBV9 and TRBJ1-2; D gene uncertain. Per germline, CDR1 SGDLS and CDR2 YYNGEE. The germline V and J ends were trimmed by 2 bases and 2 bases, with 16 bases remaining between them. The CDR3 extends over 16 amino acids. The CDR3 region has the DNA TGTGCCAGCAGCGTTACGGACCAGCACCTCAACTATGGCTACACCTTC. It is translated as CASSVTDQHLNYGYTF.